Listed below are T cell receptor beta chains from one sample, sequenced in a study of Ad26.COV2.S vaccination and SARS-CoV-2 variants. Data came from immunoSEQ multiplex PCR; TCRdb stores just in-frame clones and leaves some out. The sample yields about 400,000 clones, approximately 91% seen once. Sequencing was performed on peripheral blood, taken in a trial of Ad26.COV2.S vaccine versus placebo. Every receptor here comes from a person aged 18-65 years who received the Ad26.COV2.S COVID-19 vaccine or a placebo. Each CDR3 is given with its conserved first and last residue. Each record gives: J gene, clone size, D gene, V gene, CDR3 DNA, CDR3 protein. The D gene is left open where the match is weak. Size tells how often a clone was seen (once, few, many) or the class of an expanded clone, and some rows leave it out.

j_gene: TRBJ2-3
abundance: -
d_gene: -
v_gene: TRBV2
CDR3nt: TGTGCCACCACGCAGGACAGTAGCACAGATACGCAGTATTTT
CDR3aa: CATTQDSSTDTQYF

j_gene: TRBJ2-2
abundance: -
d_gene: TRBD1
v_gene: TRBV27
CDR3nt: TGTGCCAGCAGTGCCGGGACAGGCCAGACTAACACCGGGGAGCTGTTTTTT
CDR3aa: CASSAGTGQTNTGELFF

j_gene: TRBJ1-5
abundance: -
d_gene: -
v_gene: TRBV19
CDR3nt: TGTGCCAGTAGCACACTAACAGGCGCTAGCAATCAGCCCCAGCATTTT
CDR3aa: CASSTLTGASNQPQHF

j_gene: TRBJ2-2
abundance: -
d_gene: -
v_gene: TRBV5-4
CDR3nt: TGTGCCAGCAGCTTTACAGGGTCCGGGGAGCTGTTTTTT
CDR3aa: CASSFTGSGELFF

j_gene: TRBJ1-3
abundance: -
d_gene: -
v_gene: TRBV5-1
CDR3nt: TGCGCCAGCAGCTTGGGTCGGACACCGTCTGGAAACACCATATATTTT
CDR3aa: CASSLGRTPSGNTIYF

j_gene: TRBJ2-3
abundance: -
d_gene: TRBD1
v_gene: TRBV19
CDR3nt: TGTGCCAGTAGTATCACCAGGGGGCAGGATACGCAGTATTTT
CDR3aa: CASSITRGQDTQYF

j_gene: TRBJ2-1
abundance: -
d_gene: -
v_gene: TRBV2
CDR3nt: TGTGCCAGCAGTGGATTCGGGAATGAGCAGTTCTTC
CDR3aa: CASSGFGNEQFF

j_gene: TRBJ2-7
abundance: -
d_gene: TRBD1
v_gene: TRBV11-2
CDR3nt: TGTGCCAGCAGCCGGACAGGGATTACCTACGAGCAGTACTTC
CDR3aa: CASSRTGITYEQYF

j_gene: TRBJ1-5
abundance: -
d_gene: -
v_gene: TRBV5-1
CDR3nt: TGCGCCAGCAGCCTGGCCGGGACTTCGGATCAGCCCCAGCATTTT
CDR3aa: CASSLAGTSDQPQHF

j_gene: TRBJ1-5
abundance: -
d_gene: -
v_gene: TRBV24-1
CDR3nt: TGTGCCACCAGTAACGGGGGGTACCAGCATTTT
CDR3aa: CATSNGGYQHF

j_gene: TRBJ1-4
abundance: -
d_gene: -
v_gene: TRBV7-9
CDR3nt: TGTGCCAGCAGCCCAGGGATATCTAATGAAAAACTGTTTTTT
CDR3aa: CASSPGISNEKLFF

j_gene: TRBJ2-7
abundance: -
d_gene: TRBD2
v_gene: TRBV2
CDR3nt: TGTGCCAGCAGTGAGGGACTAGCGGGAGTCTACTACGAGCAGTACTTC
CDR3aa: CASSEGLAGVYYEQYF

j_gene: TRBJ2-1
abundance: few
d_gene: -
v_gene: TRBV5-4
CDR3nt: TGTGCCAGCAGCTCCCCGGGCAAAGCCTACAATGAGCAGTTCTTC
CDR3aa: CASSSPGKAYNEQFF

j_gene: TRBJ2-3
abundance: -
d_gene: TRBD1
v_gene: TRBV30
CDR3nt: TGTGCCTGGAGTACGACGAGACAGGGGAGTCCAGATACGCAGTATTTT
CDR3aa: CAWSTTRQGSPDTQYF

j_gene: TRBJ2-6
abundance: once
d_gene: -
v_gene: TRBV5-1
CDR3nt: TGCGCCAGCAGCTTGGACGGCAGGAAAAACTCTGGGGCCAACGTCCTGACTTTC
CDR3aa: CASSLDGRKNSGANVLTF

j_gene: TRBJ1-5
abundance: -
d_gene: TRBD1
v_gene: TRBV19
CDR3nt: TGTGCCAGTAGTAAGGGGACAGATAGCAATCAGCCCCAGCATTTT
CDR3aa: CASSKGTDSNQPQHF

j_gene: TRBJ2-2
abundance: -
d_gene: -
v_gene: TRBV14
CDR3nt: TGTGCCAGCAGCCAAGATGGGGCAGGGCCCAACACCGGGGAGCTGTTTTTT
CDR3aa: CASSQDGAGPNTGELFF

j_gene: TRBJ2-1
abundance: -
d_gene: -
v_gene: TRBV3-1/TRBV3-2
CDR3nt: TGTGCCAGCAGCCAAGTTAATCGCGGAGCCTACAATGAGCAGTTCTTC
CDR3aa: CASSQVNRGAYNEQFF

j_gene: TRBJ1-2
abundance: -
d_gene: -
v_gene: TRBV6-5
CDR3nt: TGTGCCAGCTCCACGAGTCAGCGTAACTATGGCTACACCTTC
CDR3aa: CASSTSQRNYGYTF

j_gene: TRBJ2-3
abundance: -
d_gene: -
v_gene: TRBV5-4
CDR3nt: TGTGCCAGCAGCTTGAGCGGGAGCACAGATACGCAGTATTTT
CDR3aa: CASSLSGSTDTQYF

j_gene: TRBJ2-7
abundance: -
d_gene: -
v_gene: TRBV5-1
CDR3nt: TGCGCCAGCAGCTTGGGTAACAGGGCCGACGAGCAGTACTTC
CDR3aa: CASSLGNRADEQYF

j_gene: TRBJ2-1
abundance: -
d_gene: -
v_gene: TRBV24-1
CDR3nt: TGTGCCACCAGTGACGTCAGGGACTACAATGAGCAGTTCTTC
CDR3aa: CATSDVRDYNEQFF

j_gene: TRBJ1-2
abundance: -
d_gene: -
v_gene: TRBV30
CDR3nt: TGTGCCGTGCACACAGGTGACAACTATGGCTACACCTTC
CDR3aa: CAVHTGDNYGYTF

j_gene: TRBJ2-5
abundance: -
d_gene: -
v_gene: TRBV10-3
CDR3nt: TGTGCCATCAGTGAGTCGGCCTCCCAAGAGACCCAGTACTTC
CDR3aa: CAISESASQETQYF

j_gene: TRBJ2-1
abundance: -
d_gene: -
v_gene: TRBV15
CDR3nt: TGTGCCACCAGCAGAGATCCAACTTCGGGGCCGGGGAATGAGCAGTTCTTC
CDR3aa: CATSRDPTSGPGNEQFF

j_gene: TRBJ1-5
abundance: -
d_gene: TRBD1
v_gene: TRBV19
CDR3nt: TGTGCCAGTAGCCCGACAGGGCTGGCGGGTGAGCCCCAGCATTTT
CDR3aa: CASSPTGLAGEPQHF

j_gene: TRBJ1-1
abundance: -
d_gene: TRBD1
v_gene: TRBV7-8
CDR3nt: TGTGCCAGCAGTTCAGGGGGGCTAATGAACACTGAAGCTTTCTTT
CDR3aa: CASSSGGLMNTEAFF

j_gene: TRBJ1-5
abundance: once
d_gene: -
v_gene: TRBV28
CDR3nt: TGTGCCAGCAGTCCACCCCTCGACAGATATCAGCCCCAGCATTTT
CDR3aa: CASSPPLDRYQPQHF

j_gene: TRBJ2-5
abundance: once
d_gene: TRBD2
v_gene: TRBV30
CDR3nt: TGTGCCTGTACCGACCCTAGCGGGGTGTTCCAAGAGACCCAGTACTTC
CDR3aa: CACTDPSGVFQETQYF

j_gene: TRBJ2-1
abundance: -
d_gene: TRBD2
v_gene: TRBV27
CDR3nt: TGTGCCAGCAGTTTAGGTCTAGCGGGATTGTTATCATACAATGAGCAGTTCTTC
CDR3aa: CASSLGLAGLLSYNEQFF

j_gene: TRBJ1-5
abundance: -
d_gene: -
v_gene: TRBV12-3/TRBV12-4
CDR3nt: TGTGCCAGCAGTTTAACGAGAGATCAGCCCCAGCATTTT
CDR3aa: CASSLTRDQPQHF

j_gene: TRBJ2-5
abundance: -
d_gene: -
v_gene: TRBV30
CDR3nt: TGTGCCTGGGGACAGCTCCGAGAGACCCAGTACTTC
CDR3aa: CAWGQLRETQYF

j_gene: TRBJ2-5
abundance: -
d_gene: -
v_gene: TRBV27
CDR3nt: TGTGCCAGCAGTTTATTACCCCGGCGAGGTTTTGAGACCCAGTACTTC
CDR3aa: CASSLLPRRGFETQYF

j_gene: TRBJ2-2
abundance: -
d_gene: TRBD2
v_gene: TRBV5-1
CDR3nt: TGCGCCAGCAGCTTGGTTGCTAGCGGGGGGAACACCGGGGAGCTGTTTTTT
CDR3aa: CASSLVASGGNTGELFF

j_gene: TRBJ1-2
abundance: -
d_gene: TRBD1
v_gene: TRBV5-4
CDR3nt: TGTGCCAGCAGCTTGAGGACAGGGATAATTGGGGGCTACACCTTC
CDR3aa: CASSLRTGIIGGYTF

j_gene: TRBJ2-7
abundance: -
d_gene: -
v_gene: TRBV12-3/TRBV12-4
CDR3nt: TGTGCCAGCAGTTTATTCAGGGACCACGAGCAGTACTTC
CDR3aa: CASSLFRDHEQYF

j_gene: TRBJ2-7
abundance: -
d_gene: -
v_gene: TRBV4-1
CDR3nt: TGCGCCAGCAGCCAAGATTCCTCCCCCCTCTACGAGCAGTACTTC
CDR3aa: CASSQDSSPLYEQYF

j_gene: TRBJ2-1
abundance: -
d_gene: -
v_gene: TRBV9
CDR3nt: TGTGCCAGCAGCGACGGAATTGGGACCTACAATGAGCAGTTCTTC
CDR3aa: CASSDGIGTYNEQFF

j_gene: TRBJ2-1
abundance: -
d_gene: -
v_gene: TRBV20-1
CDR3nt: TGCAGTGCGCGGACGTACCATGAGCAGTTCTTC
CDR3aa: CSARTYHEQFF

j_gene: TRBJ2-3
abundance: -
d_gene: -
v_gene: TRBV3-1/TRBV3-2
CDR3nt: TGTGCCAGCAGCCAAGATCCCGTAACCACAGATACGCAGTATTTT
CDR3aa: CASSQDPVTTDTQYF

j_gene: TRBJ1-2
abundance: -
d_gene: -
v_gene: TRBV6-5
CDR3nt: TGTGCCAGCACCCCGACCGTGATCGACTATGGCTACACCTTC
CDR3aa: CASTPTVIDYGYTF

j_gene: TRBJ2-1
abundance: -
d_gene: -
v_gene: TRBV9
CDR3nt: TGTGCCAGCAGCGTTGAGGGCCACTCCTACAATGAGCAGTTCTTC
CDR3aa: CASSVEGHSYNEQFF

j_gene: TRBJ1-1
abundance: once
d_gene: TRBD1
v_gene: TRBV3-1/TRBV3-2
CDR3nt: TGTGCCAGCAGCCAAGGGGACAGGTCGGCGGCTTTCTTT
CDR3aa: CASSQGDRSAAFF

j_gene: TRBJ2-1
abundance: -
d_gene: TRBD2
v_gene: TRBV4-3
CDR3nt: TGCGCCAGCAGCCAAGATAGCGGGAGTTACAATGAGCAGTTCTTC
CDR3aa: CASSQDSGSYNEQFF

j_gene: TRBJ2-5
abundance: -
d_gene: -
v_gene: TRBV11-1
CDR3nt: TGTGCCAGCAGCTTGACAAAAAAAGAGACCCAGTACTTC
CDR3aa: CASSLTKKETQYF

j_gene: TRBJ2-1
abundance: -
d_gene: TRBD2
v_gene: TRBV6-4
CDR3nt: TGTGCCAGCAGTGACACTAGCGGGAGCTACAATGAGCAGTTCTTC
CDR3aa: CASSDTSGSYNEQFF

j_gene: TRBJ2-2
abundance: -
d_gene: TRBD1
v_gene: TRBV19
CDR3nt: TGTGCCACGAACAGGGGGCCGAACACCGGGGAGCTGTTTTTT
CDR3aa: CATNRGPNTGELFF

j_gene: TRBJ2-3
abundance: few
d_gene: -
v_gene: TRBV18
CDR3nt: TGTGCCAGCTCACCATACACAGGTCGCCAAGATACGCAGTATTTT
CDR3aa: CASSPYTGRQDTQYF

j_gene: TRBJ1-4
abundance: -
d_gene: TRBD1
v_gene: TRBV19
CDR3nt: TGTGCCAGTAGCCCGGGACAGGGGCACGAAAAACTGTTTTTT
CDR3aa: CASSPGQGHEKLFF

j_gene: TRBJ2-3
abundance: -
d_gene: -
v_gene: TRBV12-3/TRBV12-4
CDR3nt: TGTGCCAGCGGTCGGTTAGCCTCAGATACGCAGTATTTT
CDR3aa: CASGRLASDTQYF

j_gene: TRBJ1-2
abundance: -
d_gene: -
v_gene: TRBV6-7
CDR3nt: TGTGCCAGCAGTTACTCGTCCCCGAGGCGCACCCGCTTC
CDR3aa: CASSYSSPRRTRF

j_gene: TRBJ2-5
abundance: -
d_gene: -
v_gene: TRBV5-4
CDR3nt: TGTGCCACCCAGCTGCTCGGGTCCTCCCAGGGGACCCAGTACTTC
CDR3aa: CATQLLGSSQGTQYF

j_gene: TRBJ1-2
abundance: once
d_gene: -
v_gene: TRBV28
CDR3nt: TGTGCCAGCAGTACACAGGGAAGCGGCTACACCTTC
CDR3aa: CASSTQGSGYTF